Each of the 22 T cell receptor beta chains below was sequenced from the same sample in a study of OX40 agonist ivuxolimab in advanced cancers. Repertoires were generated with immunoSEQ multiplex PCR, while TCRdb's copy carries only in-frame clones and drops some. The sample yields about 60,000 clones, 80% to 85% seen once. The starting material was CD4+ or CD8+ T cells sorted from blood, obtained in a trial of the OX40 agonist ivuxolimab. These receptors were taken from an adult with an advanced solid tumor such as melanoma, head and neck, liver or kidney cancer.

J is TRBJ2-5 and V is TRBV29-1; 8 positions agree with TRBD2. Germline V CDR1 and CDR2: SQVTM, ANQGSEA. V lost 7 bases to trimming and J lost 4 bases; unmatched junction nucleotides: 11. CDR3 length: 14 residues. CDR3 residues: CSAGGGVLLETQYF. For the CDR3, the DNA is TGCAGCGCGGGGGGGGGAGTCTTGCTAGAGACCCAGTACTTC.

This clone was observed a handful of times. The gene calls are TRBV5-4 and TRBJ2-7; D unclear. CDR1 is SGHNT and CDR2 is YYREEE in the germline V gene (reference sequence). The CDR3 sequence is 14 residues long. Trimming left V 3 bases short and J 4 bases short, with 14 bases between. This CDR3 is CASSSRATTYEQYF. CDR3 nucleotide sequence: TGTGCCAGCAGCTCCCGAGCGACAACTTACGAGCAGTACTTC.

This chain joins TRBV7-8 and TRBJ1-6; D remains ambiguous. There are 15 residues in the CDR3. The germline V and J ends were trimmed by 5 bases and 10 bases, with 18 bases remaining between them. The germline V gene encodes CDR1 SGHVS and CDR2 FQNEAQ. The CDR3 nucleotides read TGTGCCAGCAGCCCCACGGGGTCCCCGAGGTCACCCCTCCACTTT. Translating gives CASSPTGSPRSPLHF.

The chain joins TRBV5-5 to TRBJ1-3; tentative D call: TRBD1 (5 bases). This CDR3 has 15 amino acids. V was cut by 0 bases and J by 4 bases, with 11 bases left in between. Per the germline V gene, CDR1 is SGHKS and CDR2 is YYEKEE (reference sequence). The CDR3 reads CASSLEGLAGNTIYF. The CDR3 nucleotides are TGTGCCAGCAGCTTGGAGGGGCTGGCCGGAAACACCATATATTTT.

V usage is TRBV30 and J usage is TRBJ2-1; tentatively, D is TRBD1 or TRBD2 (5 bases each). The CDR3 extends over 12 amino acids. V was cut by 4 bases and J by 15 bases, with 19 bases left in between. Germline CDR1 is GTSNPN and CDR2 is SVGIG (reference sequence). The CDR3 protein is CAWTLNRDEGFF. The CDR3 DNA reads as TGTGCCTGGACTCTTAACCGGGACGAGGGGTTCTTC.

The chain combines TRBV4-3 with TRBJ2-5; possibly TRBD2 for D (7 bases). The CDR3 runs 13 residues. The V end was cut by 8 bases, the J end by 7 bases, with 17 bases between. Germline assignment: CDR1 LGHNA and CDR2 YSLEER. The CDR3 protein is CASGGAGGGTQYF. The CDR3 DNA reads TGCGCCAGCGGGGGGGCTGGGGGCGGGACCCAGTACTTC.

With regard to this clone: Relative to the germline gene, one junction end is altered; a read error may explain this. The rearrangement links TRBV6-5 to TRBJ1-2; 10 positions agree with TRBD1. The CDR3 has 11 amino acids. Germline assignment: CDR1 MNHEY and CDR2 SVGAGI. The CDR3 nucleotides read TGTGCCAGCAGACCTACCGGGACAGGGGAATTC. It yields the protein CASRPTGTGEF.

The chain's CDR3 is CSVDGEAYEQFF. The DNA of the CDR3 is TGCAGCGTTGATGGAGAGGCGTATGAGCAGTTCTTC. This chain uses TRBV29-1 with TRBJ2-1, with D hard to call. The germline gives CDR1 SQVTM, CDR2 ANQGSEA. The CDR3 is 12 amino acids. Trimming left V 3 bases short and J 8 bases short, with 11 bases between.

The count of this clone is one. The chain uses TRBV5-1 and TRBJ1-1; tentatively, D is TRBD1 (6 bases). The V end was cut by 3 bases, the J end by 3 bases, with 18 bases between. CDR3 length equals 16 residues. Per the germline V gene, CDR1 is SGHRS and CDR2 is YFSETQ. The CDR3 reads CASSSGQPEGYTEAFF. CDR3 DNA: TGCGCCAGCAGCTCGGGACAACCAGAGGGATACACTGAAGCTTTCTTT.

CDR3 nucleotides: TGTGCCAGCAGTGACTCTAGAGCCAAAAACATTCAGTACTTC. It translates to CASSDSRAKNIQYF. The chain combines TRBV2 with TRBJ2-4; D not certain. Per germline, CDR1 SNHLY and CDR2 FYNNEI. CDR3 length: 14 residues. Trimming cost V 3 bases and J 0 bases, with 6 bases left between them.

CDR3 sequence (DNA): TGTGCCAGCAGTTTTCAGGGGACAGGGCTTCCTGAAGCTTTCTTT. It is translated as CASSFQGTGLPEAFF. The rearrangement links TRBV28 to TRBJ1-1; 9 bases agree with TRBD1. Germline V gives CDR1 MDHEN, CDR2 SYDVKM. V gave up 3 bases and J gave up 6 bases; unmatched junction bases: 8. The CDR3 loop spans 15 amino acids.

The chain is built from TRBV6-1 and TRBJ2-7; D is possibly TRBD1 (6 bases). Trimming stripped 5 bases from V and 5 bases from J, with 16 bases between. Looked up from germline, CDR1 is MNHNS and CDR2 is SASEGT. The CDR3 length is 14 residues. The CDR3 is CASSSQGIRDEQYF. CDR3 sequence (DNA): TGTGCCAGCAGTTCCCAGGGGATTCGTGACGAGCAGTACTTC.

V usage is TRBV30 and J usage is TRBJ2-3, with D unclear. In germline, CDR1 is GTSNPN, CDR2 SVGIG (reference sequence). The CDR3 loop spans 12 amino acids. V lost 4 bases to trimming and J lost 1 base, with 6 bases between them. The chain's CDR3 is CAWNPGTDTQYF. The CDR3 bases are TGTGCCTGGAATCCTGGCACAGATACGCAGTATTTT.

V and J are TRBV19 and TRBJ2-7; 14 nucleotides match TRBD2. V lost 3 bases, J lost 2 bases, and 9 bases stayed unmatched. The V gene's germline CDR1 is LNHDA and CDR2 SQIVND (reference sequence). This CDR3 has 18 residues. This chain's CDR3 is CASSIMGLAGVGAYEQYF. CDR3 nucleotide sequence: TGTGCCAGTAGTATCATGGGACTAGCGGGAGTGGGGGCCTACGAGCAGTACTTC.

V is TRBV4-1 and J is TRBJ1-5; 7 bases are a match to TRBD1. The junction had 6 bases not matched to a gene; V was cut back by 4 bases and J by 0 bases. This CDR3 is built from 16 residues. Germline V gene data show CDR1 as MGHRA and CDR2 as YSYEKL. The CDR3 nucleotides read TGCGCCAGCAGCCTAGAGACAGGGAATAGCAATCAGCCCCAGCATTTT. It specifies CASSLETGNSNQPQHF.

This rearrangement joins TRBV9 to TRBJ2-7; possibly TRBD2 for D (6 bases). This CDR3 region has 14 residues. Trimming removed 0 bases at V and 4 bases at J, with 11 bases between. Germline assignment: CDR1 SGDLS and CDR2 YYNGEE. The CDR3 sequence is CASSVGTNSYEQYF. CDR3 nucleotide sequence: TGTGCCAGCAGCGTAGGGACTAATTCTTACGAGCAGTACTTC.

On this clone: This sample also contains other DNA sequences that code for the same CDR3. This chain connects TRBV19 to TRBJ1-5, with a tentative D call TRBD1 (6 bases). V lost 1 base and J lost 10, with 8 bases in between. This CDR3 has 12 residues. Looked up from germline, CDR1 is LNHDA and CDR2 is SQIVND (reference sequence). CDR3 protein: CASSIVQGPQHF. The CDR3 coding sequence is TGTGCCAGTAGTATAGTACAGGGCCCCCAGCATTTT.

The V call is TRBV27, the J call TRBJ2-1; perhaps TRBD2 as D (5 bases). The CDR3 has 14 amino acids. Trimming removed 8 bases at V and 1 base at J, with 12 bases between. The germline CDR1 and CDR2 sequences are MNHEY and SMNVEV (reference sequence). The CDR3 sequence is CASGLRGSYNEQFF. The CDR3 region has the DNA TGTGCCAGCGGCCTCCGCGGGTCCTACAATGAGCAGTTCTTC.

This clone was detected once. This chain uses TRBV7-2 with TRBJ2-7; D perhaps matches TRBD2 (7 bases). With 5 bases removed from V and 4 bases from J, the gap between germline ends came to 18 bases. The CDR3 is 15 residues long. Germline CDR1 SGHTA, CDR2 FQGNSA. The DNA of the CDR3 is TGTGCCAGCAGCCCGGGTTTGGGGGGGGCTTACGAGCAGTACTTC. This sequence encodes CASSPGLGGAYEQYF.

V gene TRBV30 combines with J gene TRBJ2-7; D remains unclear. Germline V lookup: CDR1 GTSNPN, CDR2 SVGIG (reference sequence). CDR3 size: 12 residues. Between the trimmed V and J ends, which lost 0 bases and 3 bases, there was a span of 6 bases. This CDR3 reads CAWSVVLYEQYF. The CDR3 DNA reads as TGTGCCTGGAGTGTTGTCCTCTACGAGCAGTACTTC.

The gene calls are TRBV4-1 and TRBJ2-1; D may correspond to TRBD1 or TRBD2 (5 bases each). This CDR3 contains 16 residues. Looked up from germline, CDR1 is MGHRA and CDR2 is YSYEKL. Trimming cost V 0 bases and J 0 bases, with 9 bases left between them. The CDR3 coding sequence is TGCGCCAGCAGCCAAGATCCGGGGACCTCCTACAATGAGCAGTTCTTC. This translates into CASSQDPGTSYNEQFF.

The V gene is TRBV10-3, the J gene TRBJ2-1; 8 nucleotides agree with TRBD2. Germline CDR1 is ENHRY and CDR2 is SYGVKD. V trimming: 8 bases; J trimming: 8 bases; junction bases outside the gene matches: 17. This CDR3 has 16 amino acids. In DNA form, the CDR3 reads TGTGCCATCTCGATGTTTTTGGCGGGGGGAAGGGATGAGCAGTTCTTC. Amino acid sequence: CAISMFLAGGRDEQFF.